Presented here are 9 T cell receptor beta chains from one specimen sequenced in a study of beta chain features in type 1 diabetes. Study-wide results and limits: Type 1 diabetes patients had TCRB CDR3s that were shorter (moderately but significantly so) in all four CD4+ subsets.

The antigens of these receptors remain unknown. The authors reverse transcribed all of the isolated RNA, so sequencing captured expressed TCRB transcripts. Data came from immunoSEQ multiplex PCR; TCRdb stores just in-frame clones and leaves some out. The sample lists 300,000 to 400,000 clones, roughly 14% occurring once. The material sequenced was naive CD4+ T cells from blood. Source of these receptors: a woman aged 18-29 years with type 1 diabetes.

The rearrangement links TRBV16 to TRBJ1-2; the D gene is possibly TRBD1 (5 bases). The ends were cut back, 3 bases at V and 2 bases at J, with 10 bases in the middle. CDR3 length: 14 residues. CDR1 is KGHSY and CDR2 is FQNENV in the germline V gene. The CDR3 sequence: CASSQWGWNYGYTF. CDR3 nucleotides: TGTGCCAGCAGCCAGTGGGGCTGGAACTATGGCTACACCTTC.

This clone has more than one count but fewer than ten. The V gene is TRBV15, the J gene TRBJ2-7, with 7 bases lining up with TRBD1. V dropped 4 bases and J dropped 3; count of bases not matched to a gene: 12. CDR3 size: 16 residues. Germline V CDR1 and CDR2: LNHNV, YYDKDF (reference sequence). CDR3 loop: CATSTRRQGTVYEQYV. CDR3 DNA sequence: TGTGCCACCAGCACCCGGCGACAGGGAACGGTCTACGAGCAGTACGTC.

This clone has just a few counts. This rearrangement joins TRBV4-1 to TRBJ2-1, with 11 bases fitting TRBD2. Trimming cost V 3 bases and J 7 bases; bases outside gene matches: 11. This CDR3 spans 17 amino acids. Germline-derived CDR1 and CDR2 are MGHRA and YSYEKL. The CDR3 DNA follows: TGCGCCAGCAGCCATGCAACGACTAGCGGGATAGGAAATGAGCAGTTCTTC. It yields the protein CASSHATTSGIGNEQFF.

The V call is TRBV6-5, the J call TRBJ1-1, with 11 bases matching TRBD1. Losses at the gene ends were 2 bases for V and 6 bases for J; bases not matched to a gene: 5. From germline, CDR1 is MNHEY and CDR2 SVGAGI. The CDR3 totals 15 residues. The CDR3 region is CASSYTDRGLAEAFF. DNA for the CDR3: TGTGCCAGCAGTTACACGGACAGGGGGCTGGCTGAAGCTTTCTTT.

This clone was seen only a few times. The chain links TRBV18 to TRBJ2-2; D not certain. Trimming cost V 4 bases and J 3 bases, with 3 bases left between them. CDR3 length: 12 residues. The V gene's germline CDR1 is KGHSH and CDR2 LQKENI. In DNA, the CDR3 is TGTGCCAGCTCACTATACACCGGGGAGCTGTTTTTT. It encodes CASSLYTGELFF.

The chain combines TRBV11-2 with TRBJ1-2; maybe TRBD1 (6 bases). The length of the CDR3 is 14 residues. V lost 1 base and J lost 3, with 9 bases in between. CDR1 and CDR2 (germline): SGHAT, FQNNGV. The CDR3: CASSLAPGDYGYTF. The CDR3 DNA follows: TGTGCCAGCAGCTTAGCGCCAGGGGACTATGGCTACACCTTC.

The chain couples TRBV6-5 to TRBJ2-1; tentatively, D is TRBD2 (5 bases). The germline CDR1 and CDR2 sequences are MNHEY and SVGAGI. The CDR3 has 15 amino acids. Trimming took off 4 bases at V and 6 bases at J, with 16 bases between the two ends. The CDR3 DNA is TGTGCCAGCAGTTTGAATTACGAGGGTCGCAATGAGCAGTTCTTC. Its protein product is CASSLNYEGRNEQFF.

This clone has only a few counts. J is TRBJ2-7 and V is TRBV11-3; 10 positions match TRBD1. The length of the CDR3 is 17 residues. With 2 bases clipped from V and 4 bases from J, the junction kept 11 bases outside the gene matches. The germline V gene encodes CDR1 SGHNT and CDR2 YENEEA. CDR3 nucleotides: TGTGCCAGCAGCTTAAAGACACGGACAGGGGGTGATTACGAGCAGTACTTC. Translating gives CASSLKTRTGGDYEQYF. Full variable domain (missing parts from reference TRBV11-3 and TRBJ2-7): EAGVVQSPRYKIIEKKQPVAFWCNPISGHNTLYWYLQNLGQGPELLIRYENEEAVDDSQLPKDRFSAERLKGVDSTLKIQPAELGDSAVYLCASSLKTRTGGDYEQYFGPGTRLTVT.

This clone is a singleton in its sample. The V and J genes are TRBV15 and TRBJ2-5; tentatively, D is TRBD1 (6 bases). This CDR3 region has 15 residues. Germline V gene data show CDR1 as LNHNV and CDR2 as YYDKDF (reference sequence). Trimming shortened V by 6 bases and J by 2 bases, and 16 bases separated the two germline ends. CDR3 amino acids: CATRRTGFLQETQYF. The CDR3, as DNA: TGTGCCACCAGACGAACAGGGTTTCTGCAAGAGACCCAGTACTTC.